Detailed here is one TCR beta chain. The sample belongs to a study of OX40 agonist ivuxolimab in advanced cancers. In the study overall: Treatment of patients was with ivuxolimab, an agonistic anti-OX40 (CD134) antibody. Patients treated during dose escalation were battling hepatocellular carcinoma, melanoma, renal cell or head and neck cancer.

This table comes from immunoSEQ multiplex PCR, and its TCRdb copy is limited to in-frame clones, with some not included. The sample holds 35,000 to 40,000 clones, around four fifths seen once. Germline lookup yields CDR1 KGHSH and CDR2 LQKENI. Trimming took 4 bases from V and 6 from J; bases not matched to a gene: 6. CDR3 size: 14 residues. The receptor was isolated from an adult with an advanced solid tumor such as melanoma, head and neck, liver or kidney cancer. Sample: CD4+ or CD8+ T cells sorted from blood, taken in a trial of the OX40 agonist ivuxolimab. The chain uses TRBV18 and TRBJ1-1, with 9 bases that match TRBD1. The CDR3 region has the DNA TGTGCCAGCTCACTATCGGGGACAGGGTCTGAAGCTTTCTTT. Its translation: CASSLSGTGSEAFF.